The 24 T cell receptor beta chains below come from one sample, sequenced in a study of breast tumors, draining lymph nodes, adjacent tissues. TCRdb recomputed calls from the multiplex PCR reads with MiXCR, one row per CDR3 protein. The top ten clones hold about a tenth of a sample with about 35,000 distinct CDR3 sequences, just over 35% of them seen once. Input material: breast tumor tissue. The receptors were gathered from a female donor with breast cancer. Some clones in this sample may be carry-over from other donors' samples.

This clonotype was seen at least ten times. This chain links TRBV6-1 with TRBJ2-7; the D is unclear. Germline V CDR1 and CDR2: MNHNS, SASEGT. Trimming took 6 bases from V and 4 from J, leaving 10 bases between them. The CDR3 runs to 12 residues. In nucleotides, the CDR3 is TGTGCCAGCAGGGCGATATTTTACGAGCAGTACTTC. Translated, it gives CASRAIFYEQYF.

Many counts were recorded for this clonotype. The chain carries TRBV2 and TRBJ1-4; D remains ambiguous. The CDR3 loop spans 15 amino acids. Germline-derived CDR1 and CDR2 are SNHLY and FYNNEI. Trimming pared 2 bases from V and 8 bases from J, leaving 15 bases between. The CDR3 DNA follows: TGTGCCAGCAGTGAAAGACCGTCACTCTTAGAAAAACTGTTTTTT. It codes for CASSERPSLLEKLFF.

This clonotype was recorded many times. The chain recombines TRBV20-1 with TRBJ2-3; 7 bases align to TRBD2. V gave up 6 bases and J gave up 2 bases; unmatched junction bases: 11. This CDR3 is 15 amino acids long. Germline assignment: CDR1 DFQATT and CDR2 SNEGSKA (reference sequence). The CDR3, as DNA: TGCAGTGCACCGCAAGGAGCGGGATACACAGATACGCAGTATTTT. The encoded protein is CSAPQGAGYTDTQYF.

Worth noting for this clonotype: A much larger clone lies a single base off, so this may be a read error. The chain employs TRBV12-3 or TRBV12-4 and TRBJ2-3; D unresolved. This CDR3 comprises 14 residues. The CDR3 protein is CAGSLRRGTDTQYF. Written as DNA, the CDR3 is TGTGCCGGCAGTTTAAGGCGAGGCACAGATACGCAGTATTTT.

The gene calls are TRBV5-1 and TRBJ2-1; D unresolved. CDR1 is SGHRS, CDR2 YFSETQ, per germline. Trimming took off 0 bases at V and 0 bases at J, with 10 bases between the two ends. The CDR3 covers 16 residues. This CDR3 is CASSLEGRPSYNEQFF. The CDR3 nucleotides read TGCGCCAGCAGCTTGGAGGGTAGGCCCTCCTACAATGAGCAGTTCTTC.

The chain links TRBV6-7 to TRBJ2-3; D gene unclear. TRBV6-7 is recorded as an ORF, its role being uncertain. The CDR3 sequence is 12 residues long. The germline V and J ends were trimmed by 8 bases and 1 base, with 7 bases remaining between them. The CDR3: CASPVRTDTQYF. The CDR3 DNA reads as TGTGCCAGCCCCGTTCGCACAGATACGCAGTATTTT.

This clonotype showed up many times. The chain recombines TRBV6-5 with TRBJ2-2; D gene unclear. The CDR3 is 13 residues long. Looked up from germline, CDR1 is MNHEY and CDR2 is SVGAGI. Trimming took off 7 bases at V and 6 bases at J, with 12 bases between the two ends. CDR3 loop: CASTLDAAGELFF. As DNA, the CDR3 is TGTGCCAGCACCCTCGACGCAGCCGGGGAGCTGTTTTTT.

This clonotype was recorded many times. The gene calls are TRBV20-1 and TRBJ1-6; D is unresolved. The CDR3 is 13 residues long. V was shortened by 0 bases and J by 7 bases, with 7 bases between the two germline ends. Germline CDR1 reads DFQATT; CDR2 reads SNEGSKA (reference sequence). The CDR3 region is CSAREGKNSPLHF. The CDR3 DNA reads TGCAGTGCTAGAGAGGGGAAGAATTCACCCCTCCACTTT.

This clonotype came up once. One end of the junction does not line up with germline, which may come from a read error. The CDR3 sequence is CASSQSGTRGNEQF. The CDR3 nucleotides read TGCGCCAGCAGCCAGTCCGGGACTAGGGGCAATGAGCAGTTC. The chain carries TRBV4-1 and TRBJ2-1; 8 bases fit TRBD2. This CDR3 comprises 14 residues. Germline V gene sequence: CDR1 MGHRA, CDR2 YSYEKL.

In this sample, this clonotype turned up many times. The V and J genes are TRBV2 and TRBJ1-2; 9 nucleotides align to TRBD1. Germline CDR1 is SNHLY and CDR2 is FYNNEI. This CDR3 contains 14 residues. V was clipped by 11 bases and J by 7 bases; unmatched bases: 14. The CDR3 sequence is CAALTGGKKLGYTF. CDR3 sequence (DNA): TGTGCCGCCCTAACAGGGGGCAAGAAACTTGGCTACACCTTC. Full variable domain (rest looked up from reference TRBV2 and TRBJ1-2): EPEVTQTPSHQVTQMGQEVILRCVPISNHLYFYWYRQILGQKVEFLVSFYNNEISEKSEIFDDQFSVERPDGSNFTLKIRSTKLEDSAMYFCAALTGGKKLGYTFGSGTRLTVV.

The chain is built from TRBV20-1 and TRBJ1-2; 9 positions agree with TRBD1. This CDR3 has 16 residues. CDR1 DFQATT and CDR2 SNEGSKA come from the germline V gene (reference sequence). J gave up 6 bases and V 0 bases, and 11 bases lay outside the gene matches. In nucleotides, the CDR3 is TGCAGTGCTAGAGATGAGCGGGGACAGGGCTCCCATGGCTACACCTTC. Translation gives CSARDERGQGSHGYTF.

This sequence joins TRBV10-2 and TRBJ1-6; D remains ambiguous. The CDR3 loop spans 15 amino acids. Per germline, CDR1 WSHSY and CDR2 SAAADI. The V end was cut by 7 bases, the J end by 0 bases, with 10 bases between. The CDR3 region has the DNA TGCGCCAGCATGCTGGCGAGCTCCTATAATTCACCCCTCCACTTT. Residues: CASMLASSYNSPLHF.

This clonotype appeared a single time. This may come from a read error, since a much larger clone is one base off. The final CDR3 position lacks the conserved phenylalanine or tryptophan, pointing to a likely read error. The rearrangement links TRBV11-1 to TRBJ2-2; D is unclear. Per the germline V gene, CDR1 is SGHAT and CDR2 is FQDESV (reference sequence). This CDR3 spans 16 amino acids. V lost 7 bases and J 2 bases, leaving 17 bases between the germline ends. The CDR3 region is CASTPSRWLNTGELFL. The DNA for the CDR3 is TGTGCCAGCACCCCCAGCAGGTGGCTCAACACCGGGGAGCTGTTTCTT.

As to this clonotype: No conserved phenylalanine or tryptophan is present at the end of the CDR3, so a read error is the likely explanation. The V call is TRBV9, the J call TRBJ1-2; D is possibly TRBD1 (5 bases). This CDR3 region has 14 residues. V was pared by 0 bases and J by 9 bases, with 15 bases between. From germline, CDR1 is SGDLS and CDR2 YYNGEE. CDR3: CASSVAAGQNSYTY. The CDR3 nucleotides are TGTGCCAGCAGCGTAGCCGCGGGGCAGAATAGCTACACCTAC.

This clonotype was detected ten times or more. The chain joins TRBV4-1 to TRBJ2-5; maybe TRBD1 (5 bases). Trimming shortened V by 3 bases and J by 5 bases, and 10 bases separated the two germline ends. Germline values: CDR1 MGHRA, CDR2 YSYEKL. The CDR3 loop spans 13 amino acids. The CDR3 DNA follows: TGCGCCAGCAGCCATATTGGACATGAGACCCAGTACTTC. The encoded protein is CASSHIGHETQYF.

This clonotype was detected once. One junction end does not reproduce the germline sequence, and a read error may be involved. The rearrangement uses TRBV12-3 or TRBV12-4 and TRBJ2-3, with 9 bases identical to TRBD2. This CDR3 contains 16 residues. The CDR3 is CTSSQIAGDDTDTQYF. CDR3 bases: TGTACCAGCAGCCAGATAGCGGGAGACGACACAGATACGCAGTATTTT.

This clonotype was recorded many times. The genes are TRBV11-1 and TRBJ2-6; the D is unclear. Per germline, CDR1 SGHAT and CDR2 FQDESV (reference sequence). V shed 5 bases and J shed 0 bases, with 17 bases lying between them. CDR3 length equals 18 residues. The CDR3 DNA reads TGTGCCAGCAGCCCCCGCAGTTACCCCAGCTCTGGGGCCAACGTCCTGACTTTC. This sequence encodes CASSPRSYPSSGANVLTF.

This clonotype was seen a handful of times. This sequence joins TRBV6-1 and TRBJ1-2, with D tentatively TRBD1 (5 bases). The germline V gene encodes CDR1 MNHNS and CDR2 SASEGT. With 4 bases removed from V and 3 bases from J, the gap between germline ends came to 18 bases. The CDR3 extends over 16 amino acids. Written as DNA, the CDR3 is TGTGCCAGCAGTGTATCCCCCGGGACGATCCACTATGGCTACACCTTC. This encodes CASSVSPGTIHYGYTF.

This clonotype was picked up many times. The rearrangement links TRBV6-1 to TRBJ2-7; 8 bases fit TRBD1. J gave up 2 bases and V 7 bases, and 10 bases lay outside the gene matches. The CDR3 runs to 15 residues. Germline V lookup: CDR1 MNHNS, CDR2 SASEGT. The CDR3 DNA sequence: TGTGCCAGCATTAGGACAGGGAACCCTCCCTACGAGCAGTACTTC. Protein: CASIRTGNPPYEQYF.

The V and J genes are TRBV7-2 and TRBJ1-2; 7 bases map to TRBD1. Per the germline V gene, CDR1 is SGHTA and CDR2 is FQGNSA. J lost 4 bases, V lost 8 bases, and 10 bases had no gene match. CDR3 length equals 14 residues. The CDR3 DNA is TGTGCCAGCCGACGACAGGGAGGGCCCTATGGCTACACCTTC. It encodes CASRRQGGPYGYTF.

This clonotype was counted at least ten times. The chain is built from TRBV28 and TRBJ2-7; D possibly uses TRBD1 or TRBD2 (6 bases each). With 6 bases removed from V and 7 bases from J, the gap between germline ends came to 22 bases. The CDR3 runs 15 residues. CDR1 MDHEN and CDR2 SYDVKM come from the germline V gene. This chain's CDR3 is CASSPVGGGAGEQYF. As DNA, the CDR3 is TGTGCCAGCAGCCCTGTCGGGGGCGGGGCGGGGGAGCAGTACTTC.

This clonotype appeared many times. The rearrangement uses TRBV11-2 and TRBJ1-6, with a tentative D call TRBD1 (6 bases). The germline V gene encodes CDR1 SGHAT and CDR2 FQNNGV. The V end was cut by 2 bases, the J end by 2 bases, with 13 bases between. This CDR3 has 17 amino acids. In nucleotides, the CDR3 is TGTGCCAGCAGCTTACAAGGACAGAGACCCTATAATTCACCCCTCCACTTT. As protein: CASSLQGQRPYNSPLHF.

V and J are TRBV10-3 and TRBJ2-7, with 11 bases matching TRBD2. The CDR3 consists of 15 residues. Germline V gene sequence: CDR1 ENHRY, CDR2 SYGVKD. V dropped 6 bases and J dropped 4; count of bases not matched to a gene: 8. CDR3 loop: CAIRESGLAGYEQYF. The CDR3 DNA reads TGTGCCATCAGGGAAAGCGGACTAGCGGGTTACGAGCAGTACTTC.

This clonotype was recorded many times. The J gene is TRBJ2-5, the V gene TRBV7-6; no clear D gene. This CDR3 comprises 16 residues. The ends were cut back, 6 bases at V and 2 bases at J, with 19 bases in the middle. CDR1 SGHVS and CDR2 FNYEAQ come from the germline V gene. The CDR3 protein is CASRPNSGRVQETQYF. CDR3 bases: TGTGCCAGCAGACCTAACTCTGGTAGAGTACAAGAGACCCAGTACTTC.